This TCR beta chain was sequenced for a study of blood T cell repertoires in COVID-19. Libraries were prepared by immunoSEQ multiplex PCR; TCRdb keeps only in-frame clonotypes and omits some of them. The repertoire holds 95,000 to 120,000 clones, with approximately 88% as singletons. The CDR3 is 13 residues long. CDR1 is SGHRS, CDR2 YFSETQ, per germline. Trimming left V 0 bases short and J 6 bases short, with 7 bases between. This sequence was found in a human donor in a cohort sampled during active COVID-19. Input material: peripheral blood. V and J are TRBV5-1 and TRBJ2-1; possibly TRBD1 for D (6 bases). DNA of the CDR3: TGCGCCAGCAGCTTGGGGGGGCGCAATGAGCAGTTCTTC. It is translated as CASSLGGRNEQFF.